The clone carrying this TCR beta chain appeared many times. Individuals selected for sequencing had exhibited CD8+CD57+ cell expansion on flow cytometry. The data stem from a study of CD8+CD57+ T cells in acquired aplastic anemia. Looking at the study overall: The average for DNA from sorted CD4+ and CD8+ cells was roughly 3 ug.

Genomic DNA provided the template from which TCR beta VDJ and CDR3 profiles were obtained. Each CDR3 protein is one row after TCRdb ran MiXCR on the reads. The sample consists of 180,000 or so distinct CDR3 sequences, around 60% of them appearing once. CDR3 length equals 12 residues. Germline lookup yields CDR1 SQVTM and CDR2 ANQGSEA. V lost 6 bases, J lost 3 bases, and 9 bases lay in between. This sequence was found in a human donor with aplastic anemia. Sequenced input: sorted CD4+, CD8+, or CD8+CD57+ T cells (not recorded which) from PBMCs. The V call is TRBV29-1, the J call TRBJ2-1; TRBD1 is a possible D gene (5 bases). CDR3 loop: CSVGDSYNEQFF. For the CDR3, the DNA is TGCAGCGTAGGCGACAGCTACAATGAGCAGTTCTTC.